These 25 T cell receptor beta chains originate from one sample sequenced in a study of blood T cell repertoires in COVID-19. TCRdb's table, derived via immunoSEQ multiplex PCR, lists solely in-frame clones and lacks some. The sample records some 98,000 clones, around 83% being singletons. Sequencing was carried out using peripheral blood. The receptors were sampled from a man between 60 and 75 years old with acute or convalescent COVID-19.

This chain uses TRBV5-1 with TRBJ1-3, with 8 bases lining up with TRBD1. The J segment lost 3 bases and the V segment lost 4 bases, leaving 6 bases of the junction unmatched. The CDR3 length is 15 residues. Looked up from germline, CDR1 is SGHRS and CDR2 is YFSETQ. The CDR3 spells CASSERTGFGNTIYF. For the CDR3, the DNA is TGCGCCAGCAGCGAACGGACAGGGTTTGGAAACACCATATATTTT.

The chain recombines TRBV29-1 with TRBJ2-3; possibly TRBD2 for D (10 bases). The CDR3 has 17 residues. In germline, CDR1 is SQVTM, CDR2 ANQGSEA. V lost 4 bases and J lost 5, with 25 bases in between. CDR3 in DNA: TGCAGCGTTGTATGGGACAGGGTCGCTAGCGGGGGAGATACGCAGTATTTT. This codes for CSVVWDRVASGGDTQYF.

This chain connects TRBV5-1 to TRBJ2-2; D unclear. The V and J ends lost 1 base and 3 bases respectively, with 10 bases between them. The germline gives CDR1 SGHRS, CDR2 YFSETQ. This CDR3 has 15 residues. The CDR3 region has the DNA TGCGCCAGCAGCTTGATCAGGCCGGACACCGGGGAGCTGTTTTTT. Translating gives CASSLIRPDTGELFF.

This clone came up once. This chain links TRBV10-3 with TRBJ2-3; TRBD2 matches at 8 bases. Germline V gene sequence: CDR1 ENHRY, CDR2 SYGVKD. This CDR3 spans 15 amino acids. The V and J ends lost 4 bases and 3 bases, in that order; junction bases with no gene match: 6. Written as DNA, the CDR3 is TGTGCCATCAGTGTGGGAGCGGGGGTGACAGATACGCAGTATTTT. Translation: CAISVGAGVTDTQYF.

Turning to this clone: The identical CDR3 is also encoded by other nucleotide sequences in the sample. V is TRBV7-9 and J is TRBJ1-4; a weak D match, TRBD1 (5 bases). Germline lookup yields CDR1 SEHNR and CDR2 FQNEAQ (reference sequence). This CDR3 is 14 amino acids long. V lost 5 bases and J 2 bases, leaving 9 bases between the germline ends. CDR3 sequence: CASSRQTTNEKLFF. The CDR3 DNA reads as TGTGCCAGCAGCCGACAGACGACTAATGAAAAACTGTTTTTT.

This clone was recorded only once. This chain connects TRBV27 to TRBJ2-1, with 8 bases matching TRBD2. The CDR3 sequence is 13 residues long. Germline CDR1 is MNHEY and CDR2 is SMNVEV (reference sequence). Trimming at V came to 5 bases and at J to 16 bases, leaving 13 bases not matched to a gene. DNA for the CDR3: TGTGCCAGCAGTACAGGACTAGCTGTTCATGTTTTCTTC. Its translation: CASSTGLAVHVFF.

This chain links TRBV15 with TRBJ2-3, with TRBD2 matching over 9 bases. Germline CDR1 reads LNHNV; CDR2 reads YYDKDF (reference sequence). Losses at the gene ends were 0 bases for V and 8 bases for J; bases not matched to a gene: 3. The CDR3 has 14 amino acids. In nucleotides, the CDR3 is TGTGCCACCAGCAGAGAGCGGGGGGGATTTACGCAGTATTTT. Protein product: CATSRERGGFTQYF.

The rearrangement links TRBV5-8 to TRBJ2-3, with 7 positions matching TRBD1. The CDR3 totals 14 residues. The trim removed 0 bases at V and 5 bases at J, leaving 3 bases unmatched. From germline, CDR1 is SGHTS and CDR2 YDEGEE. The CDR3 loop reads CASSLGDSRDTQYF. CDR3 DNA: TGTGCCAGCAGCTTGGGGGACAGTAGAGATACGCAGTATTTT.

This chain joins TRBV9 and TRBJ1-5; D gene ambiguous. In germline, CDR1 is SGDLS, CDR2 YYNGEE. The CDR3 is 14 amino acids. V shed 0 bases and J shed 6 bases, with 10 bases lying between them. In DNA form, the CDR3 reads TGTGCCAGCAGCGTAGGATCATCAGGTCAGCCCCAGCATTTT. It codes for CASSVGSSGQPQHF.

The CDR3 loop is CASSIQGLGNQPQHF. The CDR3 DNA sequence: TGTGCCAGCAGTATACAGGGCCTAGGCAATCAGCCCCAGCATTTT. This chain connects TRBV6-2 or TRBV6-3 to TRBJ1-5; D perhaps matches TRBD1 (6 bases). V lost 5 bases, J lost 2 bases, and 13 bases lay in between. Germline CDR1 and CDR2: MNHEY and SVGEGT. The CDR3 covers 15 residues.

This clone was detected a few times. The chain joins TRBV6-6 to TRBJ1-5; D unresolved. V was trimmed by 2 bases and J by 0 bases, leaving 11 bases between them. Germline V gene lookup returns CDR1 MNHNY and CDR2 SVGAGI (reference sequence). This CDR3 has 16 amino acids. The DNA of the CDR3 is TGTGCCAGCAGTTACAGTCAATACTATAGCAATCAGCCCCAGCATTTT. Translating it yields CASSYSQYYSNQPQHF.

The chain couples TRBV19 to TRBJ1-3; 7 nucleotides match TRBD1. Germline V CDR1 and CDR2: LNHDA, SQIVND (reference sequence). CDR3 length: 17 amino acids. Losses at the gene ends were 0 bases for V and 2 bases for J; bases not matched to a gene: 7. This chain's CDR3 is CASSIDLRTGAGNTIYF. CDR3 in DNA: TGTGCCAGTAGTATAGATCTAAGGACAGGCGCTGGAAACACCATATATTTT.

V is TRBV13 and J is TRBJ2-2, with D perhaps TRBD1 (6 bases). The CDR3 loop spans 15 amino acids. Germline values: CDR1 PRHDT, CDR2 FYEKMQ (reference sequence). V shed 3 bases and J shed 4 bases, with 12 bases lying between them. The CDR3 DNA sequence: TGTGCCAGCAGCTTCGAAAACAGGGCCACCGGGGAGCTGTTTTTT. Translation: CASSFENRATGELFF.

This clone appeared a few times. The genes are TRBV5-4 and TRBJ2-7, with 7 bases matching TRBD1. Trimming cost V 6 bases and J 0 bases; bases outside gene matches: 18. The CDR3 contains 18 residues. Germline V CDR1 and CDR2: SGHNT, YYREEE (reference sequence). The CDR3 is CASNYIAGTALSSYEQYV. CDR3 DNA: TGTGCCAGCAACTACATCGCCGGGACAGCGTTGAGCTCCTACGAGCAGTACGTC.

J is TRBJ1-2 and V is TRBV28; D is ambiguous. V was shortened by 3 bases and J by 4 bases, with 9 bases between the two germline ends. The CDR3 covers 13 residues. Germline CDR1 MDHEN, CDR2 SYDVKM. CDR3 DNA: TGTGCCAGCAGTTTTGCAGGCGCCTATGGCTACACCTTC. Translation: CASSFAGAYGYTF.

The rearrangement links TRBV5-4 to TRBJ1-2; no firm D call. V lost 4 bases and J lost 7, with 20 bases in between. The CDR3 covers 15 residues. Germline-derived CDR1 and CDR2 are SGHNT and YYREEE (reference sequence). As DNA, the CDR3 is TGTGCCAGCAGCGGAGCGGGATCAAAATTGCGTGGCTACACCTTC. Amino acid sequence: CASSGAGSKLRGYTF. Drawing the rest from reference TRBV5-4 and TRBJ1-2, the complete variable domain is ETGVTQSPTHLIKTRGQQVTLRCSSQSGHNTVSWYQQALGQGPQFIFQYYREEENGRGNFPPRFSGLQFPNYSSELNVNALELDDSALYLCASSGAGSKLRGYTFGSGTRLTVV.

The chain combines TRBV5-4 with TRBJ2-5; TRBD2 aligns across 9 bases. Per the germline V gene, CDR1 is SGHNT and CDR2 is YYREEE (reference sequence). The CDR3 runs to 13 residues. Trimming cost V 0 bases and J 9 bases; bases outside gene matches: 3. DNA for the CDR3: TGTGCCAGCAGCTTGGTGGCTAGCGGGGCCCAGTACTTC. Translated: CASSLVASGAQYF.

The V and J genes are TRBV19 and TRBJ2-2; D is unresolved. In germline, CDR1 is LNHDA, CDR2 SQIVND (reference sequence). With 7 bases removed from V and 4 bases from J, the gap between germline ends came to 16 bases. The CDR3 is made up of 15 amino acids. CDR3 region: CASNNHLSGTGELFF. In nucleotides, the CDR3 is TGTGCCAGTAACAACCACCTGTCGGGCACCGGGGAGCTGTTTTTT.

The V gene is TRBV28, the J gene TRBJ1-2; TRBD1 agrees at 8 bases. CDR3 length: 15 residues. CDR1 and CDR2 (germline): MDHEN, SYDVKM. The V gene end was trimmed by 8 bases and the J gene end by 8 bases; junction bases not matched to a gene: 16. The CDR3 here is CASGGHDRGGGGYTF. CDR3 nucleotide sequence: TGTGCCAGCGGTGGGCACGACAGGGGAGGTGGAGGCTACACCTTC.

The chain carries TRBV5-1 and TRBJ1-2; possibly TRBD1 for D (6 bases). Germline CDR1 SGHRS, CDR2 YFSETQ. V dropped 0 bases and J dropped 0 bases, with 9 bases sitting between them. The CDR3 covers 15 residues. The CDR3 DNA reads TGCGCCAGCAGCTTGGTGGCAGGGGCTAACTATGGCTACACCTTC. Protein sequence: CASSLVAGANYGYTF. The full variable domain, rest sourced from reference TRBV5-1 and TRBJ1-2, is KAGVTQTPRYLIKTRGQQVTLSCSPISGHRSVSWYQQTPGQGLQFLFEYFSETQRNKGNFPGRFSGRQFSNSRSEMNVSTLELGDSALYLCASSLVAGANYGYTFGSGTRLTVV.

The rearrangement joins TRBV15 to TRBJ1-2; a weak D match, TRBD1 (6 bases). Trimming took off 4 bases at V and 6 bases at J, with 12 bases between the two ends. The germline V gene encodes CDR1 LNHNV and CDR2 YYDKDF (reference sequence). The CDR3 length is 13 residues. The CDR3 loop is CATSTQGRDGYTF. DNA of the CDR3: TGTGCCACCAGCACACAGGGCCGGGATGGCTACACCTTC.

Only a few counts were recorded for this clone. This same CDR3 is encoded by further DNA sequences in the sample. This CDR3 reads CASSRTSGGTDTQYF. For the CDR3, the DNA is TGTGCCAGCAGCCGGACTAGCGGGGGCACAGATACGCAGTATTTT. The V gene is TRBV4-2, the J gene TRBJ2-3, with 12 bases lining up with TRBD2. The CDR3 sequence is 15 residues long. V dropped 4 bases and J dropped 1; count of bases not matched to a gene: 0. Germline CDR1 and CDR2: LGHNA and YNFKEQ.

This clone appeared once. The CDR3 DNA is TGTGCCAGCTCCCCCCAAAGAGTGAGCACAGATACGCAGTATTTT. It is translated as CASSPQRVSTDTQYF. The rearrangement links TRBV18 to TRBJ2-3; no clear D. Per germline, CDR1 KGHSH and CDR2 LQKENI. With 6 bases removed from V and 0 bases from J, the gap between germline ends came to 13 bases. This CDR3 comprises 15 residues.

The V and J genes are TRBV7-8 and TRBJ1-2, with 8 bases aligning to TRBD1. CDR1 SGHVS and CDR2 FQNEAQ come from the germline V gene. The CDR3 is 14 amino acids. V shed 0 bases and J 7 bases; nucleotides not matched to a gene: 4. The CDR3 spells CASSLAQGAGGYTF. The CDR3, as DNA: TGTGCCAGCAGCTTAGCGCAGGGGGCGGGTGGCTACACCTTC. The variable domain in full, completed from reference TRBV7-8 and TRBJ1-2, reads GAGVSQSPRYKVAKRGQDVALRCDPISGHVSLFWYQQALGQGPEFLTYFQNEAQLDKSGLPSDRFFAERPEGSVSTLKIQRTQQEDSAVYLCASSLAQGAGGYTFGSGTRLTVV.

V and J are TRBV7-9 and TRBJ1-2, with D tentatively TRBD1 (6 bases). Trimming left V 4 bases short and J 5 bases short, with 14 bases between. There are 14 residues in the CDR3. Germline loops: CDR1 SEHNR, CDR2 FQNEAQ (reference sequence). CDR3 in amino acids: CASSYQQGRYGYTF. Written as DNA, the CDR3 is TGTGCCAGCAGCTATCAACAGGGTCGGTATGGCTACACCTTC.